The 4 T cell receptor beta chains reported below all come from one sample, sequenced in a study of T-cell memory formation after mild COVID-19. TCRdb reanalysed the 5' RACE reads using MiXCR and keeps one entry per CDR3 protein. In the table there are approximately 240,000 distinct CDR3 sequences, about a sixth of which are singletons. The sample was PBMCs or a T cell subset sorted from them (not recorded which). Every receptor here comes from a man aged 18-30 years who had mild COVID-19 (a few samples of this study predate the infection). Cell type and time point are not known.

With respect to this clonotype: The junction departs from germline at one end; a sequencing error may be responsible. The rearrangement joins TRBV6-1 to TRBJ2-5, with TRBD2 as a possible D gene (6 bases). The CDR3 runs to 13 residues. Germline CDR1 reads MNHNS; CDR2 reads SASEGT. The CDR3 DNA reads TGTGCCAGCAGTGAACGGGGGTGGGAGACCCCGTACTTC. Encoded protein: CASSERGWETPYF.

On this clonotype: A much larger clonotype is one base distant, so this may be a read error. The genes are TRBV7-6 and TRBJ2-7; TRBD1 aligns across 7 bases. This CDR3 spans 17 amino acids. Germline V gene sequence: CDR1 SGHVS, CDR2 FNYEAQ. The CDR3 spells CSSSLGQPTGPTYEQYF. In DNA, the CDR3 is TGTTCCAGCAGCTTAGGACAGCCGACAGGGCCCACCTACGAGCAGTACTTC.

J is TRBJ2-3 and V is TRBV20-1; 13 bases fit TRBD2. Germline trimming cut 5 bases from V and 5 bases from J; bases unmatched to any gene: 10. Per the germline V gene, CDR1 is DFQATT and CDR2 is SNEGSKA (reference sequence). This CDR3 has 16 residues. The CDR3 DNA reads TGCAGTGCTCCCCTGACTAGCGGGGGGCATGGAGATACGCAGTATTTT. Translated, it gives CSAPLTSGGHGDTQYF.

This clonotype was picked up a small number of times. For the CDR3, the DNA is TGCAGCGTTGAAGGGATCTTTCAGGGGAAGCAGTTCTTC. Its protein is CSVEGIFQGKQFF. The chain couples TRBV29-1 to TRBJ2-1; a weak D match, TRBD1 (6 bases). Germline loops: CDR1 SQVTM, CDR2 ANQGSEA. The length of the CDR3 is 13 residues. Trimming left V 1 base short and J 11 bases short, with 15 bases between.